A selection of T cell receptor beta chains follows, all from one sample in a study of radiotherapy plus CTLA-4 blockade in lung cancer. The repertoire was sequenced with immunoSEQ multiplex PCR; TCRdb's copy has only in-frame clones and lacks some. Among 53,000 or so clones listed, roughly three quarters were seen once. The source material was peripheral blood, sampled from a patient treated with radiotherapy plus ipilimumab. The receptors derive from a human donor with non-small cell lung cancer who had stable disease on radiotherapy plus ipilimumab. Both conserved end residues are part of each CDR3. D genes are given only for firm matches.

D gene: TRBD2; J gene: TRBJ2-5; V gene: TRBV4-2; CDR3 protein: CASSQDRLAGGIQETQYF
D gene: -; J gene: TRBJ1-1; V gene: TRBV28; CDR3 protein: CASSLGQGSGPEAFF
D gene: -; J gene: TRBJ1-3; V gene: TRBV7-9; CDR3 protein: CASSFRGVNSGNTIYF
D gene: TRBD2; J gene: TRBJ2-4; V gene: TRBV5-1; CDR3 protein: CASSLLTSGGLAKNIQYF
D gene: -; J gene: TRBJ1-2; V gene: TRBV10-1; CDR3 protein: CASSERGPKSLCPYGYTF
D gene: TRBD1; J gene: TRBJ2-7; V gene: TRBV5-1; CDR3 protein: CASGTRDRSGEQYF
D gene: -; J gene: TRBJ2-2; V gene: TRBV14; CDR3 protein: CASSLRGTGELFF
D gene: -; J gene: TRBJ2-2; V gene: TRBV19; CDR3 protein: CASSMMVTGELFF
D gene: -; J gene: TRBJ2-7; V gene: TRBV11-2; CDR3 protein: CASSLEQGGYEQYF
D gene: TRBD1; J gene: TRBJ2-5; V gene: TRBV7-8; CDR3 protein: CALGNRGRETQYF
D gene: -; J gene: TRBJ1-2; V gene: TRBV28; CDR3 protein: CASSRESPYGYTF
D gene: -; J gene: TRBJ1-6; V gene: TRBV30; CDR3 protein: CAWSPGSGYNSPLHF
D gene: -; J gene: TRBJ1-5; V gene: TRBV5-4; CDR3 protein: CASSSQGYNQPQHF
D gene: -; J gene: TRBJ1-1; V gene: TRBV30; CDR3 protein: CAWRYLAGEGTEAFF
D gene: -; J gene: TRBJ2-5; V gene: TRBV6-1; CDR3 protein: CASSSNFRETQYF
D gene: TRBD1; J gene: TRBJ2-7; V gene: TRBV7-2; CDR3 protein: CASSDRQGAGAEQYF
D gene: -; J gene: TRBJ1-5; V gene: TRBV30; CDR3 protein: CAWSAGGKGQPQHF
D gene: -; J gene: TRBJ1-5; V gene: TRBV4-1; CDR3 protein: CASSQDQGSNQPQHF
D gene: -; J gene: TRBJ1-5; V gene: TRBV13; CDR3 protein: CASSLGRGHGQPQHF
D gene: -; J gene: TRBJ2-5; V gene: TRBV7-9; CDR3 protein: CAIPLGETQYF
D gene: -; J gene: TRBJ1-2; V gene: TRBV7-2; CDR3 protein: CASSLWTDPYGYTF
D gene: -; J gene: TRBJ1-1; V gene: TRBV6-1; CDR3 protein: CASSSPTEAFF
D gene: TRBD2; J gene: TRBJ2-3; V gene: TRBV5-1; CDR3 protein: CASTTSGAADTQYF
D gene: TRBD2; J gene: TRBJ2-7; V gene: TRBV29-1; CDR3 protein: CSVEDRAGEFYEQYF
D gene: -; J gene: TRBJ1-5; V gene: TRBV18; CDR3 protein: CASSPEGMDQPQHF
D gene: -; J gene: TRBJ1-5; V gene: TRBV9; CDR3 protein: CASSPSRGGDQPQHF
D gene: -; J gene: TRBJ1-5; V gene: TRBV19; CDR3 protein: CASSIDSEYSNQPQHF
D gene: -; J gene: TRBJ2-7; V gene: TRBV5-5; CDR3 protein: CASSLGFGQTYEQYF
D gene: TRBD1; J gene: TRBJ2-7; V gene: TRBV6-6; CDR3 protein: CASRNAGTGIHEQYF
D gene: -; J gene: TRBJ1-5; V gene: TRBV15; CDR3 protein: CATSRDPRDRQPQHF
D gene: TRBD1; J gene: TRBJ2-3; V gene: TRBV6-5; CDR3 protein: CASATGQGSTDTQYF
D gene: -; J gene: TRBJ2-5; V gene: TRBV6-9; CDR3 protein: CASSTLANQETQYF
D gene: -; J gene: TRBJ1-5; V gene: TRBV16; CDR3 protein: CASSQSLGGTSNQPQHF
D gene: TRBD1; J gene: TRBJ1-3; V gene: TRBV9; CDR3 protein: CASSVADRVNTIYF
D gene: -; J gene: TRBJ2-3; V gene: TRBV19; CDR3 protein: CASTLATSTDTQYF
D gene: -; J gene: TRBJ2-7; V gene: TRBV7-2; CDR3 protein: CASSLGEAYEQYF
D gene: TRBD1; J gene: TRBJ1-5; V gene: TRBV4-1; CDR3 protein: CASSQDPAGGGEPQHF
D gene: -; J gene: TRBJ1-5; V gene: TRBV27; CDR3 protein: CASSFASPVGNQPQHF
D gene: -; J gene: TRBJ2-7; V gene: TRBV6-1; CDR3 protein: CASSETQARGYEQYF
D gene: -; J gene: TRBJ1-5; V gene: TRBV7-6; CDR3 protein: CASSLELNQPQHF
D gene: -; J gene: TRBJ2-5; V gene: TRBV15; CDR3 protein: CATSRGGQGHSGETQYF
D gene: TRBD1; J gene: TRBJ2-1; V gene: TRBV7-9; CDR3 protein: CASSLDRTGDEQFF
D gene: TRBD1; J gene: TRBJ1-6; V gene: TRBV5-1; CDR3 protein: CASSTMMGTGGSSPLHF
D gene: -; J gene: TRBJ1-3; V gene: TRBV6-6; CDR3 protein: CASIDRSSGNTIYF
D gene: TRBD1; J gene: TRBJ1-4; V gene: TRBV6-1; CDR3 protein: CASSSQGAWEKLFF
D gene: -; J gene: TRBJ2-2; V gene: TRBV11-2; CDR3 protein: CASSLGLYTGELFF
D gene: TRBD1; J gene: TRBJ2-5; V gene: TRBV6-5; CDR3 protein: CASSYLTGEETQYF
D gene: TRBD1; J gene: TRBJ2-2; V gene: TRBV4-1; CDR3 protein: CASSRGQGVPGELFF
D gene: -; J gene: TRBJ1-6; V gene: TRBV7-9; CDR3 protein: CASSLGRSPYNSPLHF
D gene: -; J gene: TRBJ1-3; V gene: TRBV7-9; CDR3 protein: CATPRGRRGNTIYF
D gene: -; J gene: TRBJ1-2; V gene: TRBV6-4; CDR3 protein: CASSGWSYGYTF
D gene: -; J gene: TRBJ2-1; V gene: TRBV7-9; CDR3 protein: CASSSGGAYNEQFF
D gene: TRBD2; J gene: TRBJ2-1; V gene: TRBV5-4; CDR3 protein: CASSLGTSGTGEQFF
D gene: -; J gene: TRBJ1-5; V gene: TRBV5-6; CDR3 protein: CASSPGRHNQPQHF
D gene: -; J gene: TRBJ1-1; V gene: TRBV2; CDR3 protein: CASKAGRPMNTEAFF